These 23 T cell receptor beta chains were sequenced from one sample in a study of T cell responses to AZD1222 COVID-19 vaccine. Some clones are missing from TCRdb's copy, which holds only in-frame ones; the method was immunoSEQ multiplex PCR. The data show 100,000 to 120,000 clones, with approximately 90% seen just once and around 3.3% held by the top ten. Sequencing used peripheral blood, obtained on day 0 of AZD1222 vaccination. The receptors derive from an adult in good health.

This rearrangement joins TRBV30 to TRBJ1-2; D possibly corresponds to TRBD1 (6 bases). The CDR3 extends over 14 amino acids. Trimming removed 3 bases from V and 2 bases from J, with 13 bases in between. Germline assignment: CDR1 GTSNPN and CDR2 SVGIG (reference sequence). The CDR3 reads CAWRGYRDNYGYTF. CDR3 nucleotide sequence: TGTGCCTGGAGGGGGTACAGGGACAACTATGGCTACACCTTC.

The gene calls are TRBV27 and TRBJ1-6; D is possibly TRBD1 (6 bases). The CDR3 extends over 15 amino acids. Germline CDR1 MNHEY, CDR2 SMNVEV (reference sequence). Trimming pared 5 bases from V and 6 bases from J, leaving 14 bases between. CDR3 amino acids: CASSLQGRFNSPLHF. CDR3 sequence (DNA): TGTGCCAGCAGTCTTCAGGGGCGCTTTAATTCACCCCTCCACTTT.

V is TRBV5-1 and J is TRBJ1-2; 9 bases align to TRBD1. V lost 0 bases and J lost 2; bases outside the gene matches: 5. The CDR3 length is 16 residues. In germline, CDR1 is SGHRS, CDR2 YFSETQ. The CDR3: CASSLGLDRGNYGYTF. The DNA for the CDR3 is TGCGCCAGCAGCTTGGGTCTCGACAGGGGGAACTATGGCTACACCTTC. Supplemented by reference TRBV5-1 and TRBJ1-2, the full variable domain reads KAGVTQTPRYLIKTRGQQVTLSCSPISGHRSVSWYQQTPGQGLQFLFEYFSETQRNKGNFPGRFSGRQFSNSRSEMNVSTLELGDSALYLCASSLGLDRGNYGYTFGSGTRLTVV.

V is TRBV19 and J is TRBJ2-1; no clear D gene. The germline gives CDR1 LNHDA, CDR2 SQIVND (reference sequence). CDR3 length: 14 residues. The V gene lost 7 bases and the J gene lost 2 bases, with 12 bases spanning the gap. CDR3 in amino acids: CASTSTRTYNEQFF. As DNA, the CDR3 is TGTGCCAGTACCTCGACCCGCACCTACAATGAGCAGTTCTTC.

The CDR3 DNA is TGTGCCAGCACCTCGCCGGCGGGAGGGAACACTGAAGCTTTCTTT. Protein product: CASTSPAGGNTEAFF. The chain employs TRBV28 and TRBJ1-1, with D hard to call. CDR1 is MDHEN, CDR2 SYDVKM, per germline. The CDR3 covers 15 residues. Trimming took off 7 bases at V and 1 base at J, with 16 bases between the two ends.

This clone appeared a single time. The DNA of the CDR3 is TGTGCCAGCGAATTTACAGGGGGCAGAGATACGCAGTATTTT. Amino acids: CASEFTGGRDTQYF. The rearrangement joins TRBV28 to TRBJ2-3; 9 bases map to TRBD1. CDR3 length: 14 residues. With V trimmed by 8 bases and J by 5 bases, 8 bases remained unmatched. Germline V gives CDR1 MDHEN, CDR2 SYDVKM.

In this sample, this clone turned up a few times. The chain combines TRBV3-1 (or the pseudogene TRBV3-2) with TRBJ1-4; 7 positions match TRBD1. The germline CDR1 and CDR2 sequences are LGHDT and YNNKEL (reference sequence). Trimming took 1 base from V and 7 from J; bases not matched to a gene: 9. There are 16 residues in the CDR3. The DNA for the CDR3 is TGTGCCAGCAGCCAAGCTTCAACAGGGGACGGTGAAAAACTGTTTTTT. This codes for CASSQASTGDGEKLFF.

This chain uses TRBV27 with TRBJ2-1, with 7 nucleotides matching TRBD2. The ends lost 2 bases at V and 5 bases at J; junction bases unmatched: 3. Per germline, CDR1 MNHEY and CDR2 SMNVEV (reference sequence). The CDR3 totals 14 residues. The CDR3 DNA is TGTGCCAGCAGTTTAGCGGGAGTGAACAATGAGCAGTTCTTC. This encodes CASSLAGVNNEQFF.

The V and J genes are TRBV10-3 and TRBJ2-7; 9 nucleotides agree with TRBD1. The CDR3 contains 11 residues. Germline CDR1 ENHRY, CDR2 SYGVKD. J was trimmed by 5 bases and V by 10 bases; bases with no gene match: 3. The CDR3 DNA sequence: TGTGCCAGCCGGACAGGGGACGAGCAGTACTTC. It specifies CASRTGDEQYF.

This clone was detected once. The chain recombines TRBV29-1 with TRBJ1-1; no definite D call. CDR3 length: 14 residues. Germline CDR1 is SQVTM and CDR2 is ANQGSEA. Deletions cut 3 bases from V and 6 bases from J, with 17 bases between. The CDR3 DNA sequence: TGCAGCGTTGAGACGGGCAGGCTGGTGGCTGAAGCTTTCTTT. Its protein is CSVETGRLVAEAFF. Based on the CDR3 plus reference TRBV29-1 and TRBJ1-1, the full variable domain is SAVISQKPSRDICQRGTSLTIQCQVDSQVTMMFWYRQQPGQSLTLIATANQGSEATYESGFVIDKFPISRPNLTFSTLTVSNMSPEDSSIYLCSVETGRLVAEAFFGQGTRLTVV.

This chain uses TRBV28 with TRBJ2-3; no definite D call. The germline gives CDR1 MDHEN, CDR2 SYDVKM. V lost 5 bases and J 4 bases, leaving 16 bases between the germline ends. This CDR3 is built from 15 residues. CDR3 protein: CASSPQPGIADTQYF. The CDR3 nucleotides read TGTGCCAGCAGTCCCCAGCCGGGCATCGCAGATACGCAGTATTTT.

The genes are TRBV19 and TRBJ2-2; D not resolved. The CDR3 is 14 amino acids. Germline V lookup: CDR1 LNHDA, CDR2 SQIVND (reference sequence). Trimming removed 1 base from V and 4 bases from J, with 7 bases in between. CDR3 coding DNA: TGTGCCAGTAGTATAGTTACTGCCACCGGGGAGCTGTTTTTT. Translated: CASSIVTATGELFF.

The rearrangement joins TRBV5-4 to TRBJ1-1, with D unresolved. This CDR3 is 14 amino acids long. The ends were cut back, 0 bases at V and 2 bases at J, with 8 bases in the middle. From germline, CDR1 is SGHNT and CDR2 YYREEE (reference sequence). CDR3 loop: CASSLVPVNTEAFF. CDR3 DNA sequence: TGTGCCAGCAGCTTGGTCCCGGTCAACACTGAAGCTTTCTTT.

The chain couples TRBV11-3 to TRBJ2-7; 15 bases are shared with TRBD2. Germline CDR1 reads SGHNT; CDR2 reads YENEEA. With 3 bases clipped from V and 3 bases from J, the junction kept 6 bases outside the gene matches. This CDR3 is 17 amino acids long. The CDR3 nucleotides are TGTGCCAGCAGCTTGGGACTAGCGGGAGGCGAGAACTACGAGCAGTACTTC. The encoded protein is CASSLGLAGGENYEQYF.

The CDR3 nucleotides are TGTGCCAGCTCACCGAGCAGTGACTATGGCTACACCTTC. It specifies CASSPSSDYGYTF. V and J are TRBV18 and TRBJ1-2; D is unresolved. The germline V gene encodes CDR1 KGHSH and CDR2 LQKENI. Between the trimmed V and J ends, which lost 3 bases and 3 bases, there was a span of 8 bases. This CDR3 contains 13 residues.

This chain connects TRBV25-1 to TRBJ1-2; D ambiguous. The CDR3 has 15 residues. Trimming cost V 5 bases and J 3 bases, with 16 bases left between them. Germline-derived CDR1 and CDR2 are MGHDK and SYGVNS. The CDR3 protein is CASSRSSIIDYGYTF. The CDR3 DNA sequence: TGTGCCAGCAGTCGGTCCTCCATAATCGACTATGGCTACACCTTC.

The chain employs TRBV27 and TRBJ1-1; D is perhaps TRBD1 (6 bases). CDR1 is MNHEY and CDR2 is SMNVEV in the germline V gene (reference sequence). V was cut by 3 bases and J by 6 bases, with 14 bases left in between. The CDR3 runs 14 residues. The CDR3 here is CASSFRQGSAEAFF. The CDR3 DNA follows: TGTGCCAGCAGTTTTCGGCAGGGGAGCGCTGAAGCTTTCTTT.

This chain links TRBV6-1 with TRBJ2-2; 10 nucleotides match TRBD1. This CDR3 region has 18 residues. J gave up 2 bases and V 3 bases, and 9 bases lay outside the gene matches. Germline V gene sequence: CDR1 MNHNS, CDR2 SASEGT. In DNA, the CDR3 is TGTGCCAGCAGTGAGGGACAGGGGCCTATGCTAAACACCGGGGAGCTGTTTTTT. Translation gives CASSEGQGPMLNTGELFF.

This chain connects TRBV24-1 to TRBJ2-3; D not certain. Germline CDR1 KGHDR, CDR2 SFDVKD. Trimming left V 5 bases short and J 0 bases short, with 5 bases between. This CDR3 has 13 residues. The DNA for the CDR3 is TGTGCCACCAGTGTGCCTAGCACAGATACGCAGTATTTT. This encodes CATSVPSTDTQYF.

Here the CDR3 DNA reads TGTGCCAGCAGCGCCTGGCGGGGGAACACCGGGGAGCTGTTTTTT. Translating it yields CASSAWRGNTGELFF. The chain employs TRBV7-2 and TRBJ2-2, with D possibly TRBD2 on 6 matching bases. V was cut by 5 bases and J by 1 base, with 11 bases left in between. Germline lookup yields CDR1 SGHTA and CDR2 FQGNSA. CDR3 length equals 15 residues.

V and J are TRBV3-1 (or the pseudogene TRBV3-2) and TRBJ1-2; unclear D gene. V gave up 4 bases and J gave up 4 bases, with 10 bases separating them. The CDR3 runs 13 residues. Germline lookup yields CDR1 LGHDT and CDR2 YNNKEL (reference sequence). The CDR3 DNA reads TGTGCCAGCAGCCCTGGACCATTCTATGGCTACACCTTC. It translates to CASSPGPFYGYTF.

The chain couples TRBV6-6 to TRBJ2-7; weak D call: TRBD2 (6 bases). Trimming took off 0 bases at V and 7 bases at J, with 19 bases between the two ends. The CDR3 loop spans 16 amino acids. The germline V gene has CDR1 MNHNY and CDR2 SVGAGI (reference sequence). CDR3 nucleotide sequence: TGTGCCAGCAGTTACTCAAGGAGGGAGCAGGGTGGAGAGCAGTACTTC. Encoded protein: CASSYSRREQGGEQYF.

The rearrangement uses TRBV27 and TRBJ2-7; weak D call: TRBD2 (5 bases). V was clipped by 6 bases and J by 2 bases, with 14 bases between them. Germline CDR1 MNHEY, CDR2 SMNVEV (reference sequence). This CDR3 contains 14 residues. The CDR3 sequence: CASRSGLLPYEQYF. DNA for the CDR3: TGTGCCAGCAGGAGCGGTCTCCTCCCCTACGAGCAGTACTTC.